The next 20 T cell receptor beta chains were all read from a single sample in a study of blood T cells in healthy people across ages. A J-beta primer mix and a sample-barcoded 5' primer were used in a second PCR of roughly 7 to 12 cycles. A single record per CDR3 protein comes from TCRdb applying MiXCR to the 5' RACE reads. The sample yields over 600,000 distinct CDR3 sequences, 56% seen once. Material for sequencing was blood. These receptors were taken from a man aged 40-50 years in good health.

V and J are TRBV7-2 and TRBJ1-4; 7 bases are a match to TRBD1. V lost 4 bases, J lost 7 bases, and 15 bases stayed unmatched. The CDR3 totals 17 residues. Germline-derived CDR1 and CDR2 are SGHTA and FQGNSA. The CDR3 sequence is CASSSGPGGSGTEKLFF. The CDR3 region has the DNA TGTGCCAGCAGCTCCGGTCCAGGGGGATCGGGGACTGAAAAACTGTTTTTT.

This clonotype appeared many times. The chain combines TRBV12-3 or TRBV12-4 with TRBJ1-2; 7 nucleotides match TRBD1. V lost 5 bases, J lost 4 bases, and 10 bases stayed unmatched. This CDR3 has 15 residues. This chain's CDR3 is CASSGRQGPFYGYTF. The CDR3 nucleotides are TGTGCCAGCAGTGGAAGACAGGGTCCCTTCTATGGCTACACCTTC.

This CDR3 is CASSSGSGAQYF. The CDR3 region has the DNA TGTGCCAGCAGCTCCGGGTCTGGGGCCCAGTACTTC. The V and J genes are TRBV7-2 and TRBJ2-7; maybe TRBD1 (5 bases). CDR1 SGHTA and CDR2 FQGNSA come from the germline V gene. The CDR3 sequence is 12 residues long. The V and J ends lost 4 bases and 10 bases respectively, with 14 bases between them.

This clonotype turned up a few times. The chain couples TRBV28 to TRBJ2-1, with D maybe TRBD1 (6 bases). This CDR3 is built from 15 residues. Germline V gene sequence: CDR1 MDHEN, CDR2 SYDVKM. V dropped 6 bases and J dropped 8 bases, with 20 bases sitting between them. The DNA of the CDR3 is TGTGCCAGCAGAGCTCCGGGACAATCGCTCGATGAGCAGTTCTTC. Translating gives CASRAPGQSLDEQFF. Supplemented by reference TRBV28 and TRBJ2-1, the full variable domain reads DVKVTQSSRYLVKRTGEKVFLECVQDMDHENMFWYRQDPGLGLRLIYFSYDVKMKEKGDIPEGYSVSREKKERFSLILESASTNQTSMYLCASRAPGQSLDEQFFGPGTRLTVL.

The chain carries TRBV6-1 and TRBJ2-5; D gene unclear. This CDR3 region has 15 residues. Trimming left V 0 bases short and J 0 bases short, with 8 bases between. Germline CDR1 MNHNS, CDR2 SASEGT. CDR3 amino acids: CASSEASPDQETQYF. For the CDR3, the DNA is TGTGCCAGCAGTGAAGCGTCGCCAGACCAAGAGACCCAGTACTTC.

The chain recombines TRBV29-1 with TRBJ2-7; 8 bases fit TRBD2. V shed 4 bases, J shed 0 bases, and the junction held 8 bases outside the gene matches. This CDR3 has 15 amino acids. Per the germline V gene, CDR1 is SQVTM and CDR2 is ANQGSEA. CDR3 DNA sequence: TGCAGCGTTGGCTCCCCGAGCGGGAGCTCCTACGAGCAGTACTTC. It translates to CSVGSPSGSSYEQYF.

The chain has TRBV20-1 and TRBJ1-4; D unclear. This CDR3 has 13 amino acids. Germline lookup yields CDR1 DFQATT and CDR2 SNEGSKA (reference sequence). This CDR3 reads CSYLDATNEKLFF. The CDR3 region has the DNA TGCAGCTACCTAGACGCAACTAATGAAAAACTGTTTTTT.

CDR3 sequence (DNA): TGTGCCAGCAGCTTAGTCGGGCAGGGACTTAGCAATCAGCCCCAGCATTTT. Amino acid sequence: CASSLVGQGLSNQPQHF. The chain couples TRBV7-2 to TRBJ1-5; D perhaps matches TRBD1 (5 bases). Per germline, CDR1 SGHTA and CDR2 FQGNSA. V dropped 1 base and J dropped 0 bases, with 13 bases sitting between them. This CDR3 is 17 amino acids long.

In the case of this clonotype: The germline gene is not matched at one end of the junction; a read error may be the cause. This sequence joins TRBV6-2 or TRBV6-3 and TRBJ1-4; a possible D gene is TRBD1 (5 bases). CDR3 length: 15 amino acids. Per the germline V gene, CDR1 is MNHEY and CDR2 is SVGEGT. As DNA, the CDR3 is TGTGCCAGCGGTTACCTCGACAGTTCGAATGAAAAACTGTTTTTT. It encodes CASGYLDSSNEKLFF.

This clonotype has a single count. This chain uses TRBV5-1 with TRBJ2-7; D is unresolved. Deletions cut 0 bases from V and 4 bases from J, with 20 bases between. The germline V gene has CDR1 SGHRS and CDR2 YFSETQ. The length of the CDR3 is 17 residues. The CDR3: CASSLAQNQWFDYEQYF. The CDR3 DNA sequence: TGCGCCAGCAGCTTGGCCCAAAACCAGTGGTTTGATTACGAGCAGTACTTC.

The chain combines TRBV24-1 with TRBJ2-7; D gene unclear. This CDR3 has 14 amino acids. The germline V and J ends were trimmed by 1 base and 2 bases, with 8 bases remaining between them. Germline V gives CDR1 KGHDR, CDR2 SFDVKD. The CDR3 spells CATSDLERPYEQYF. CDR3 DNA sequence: TGTGCCACCAGTGATTTAGAGCGCCCCTACGAGCAGTACTTC.

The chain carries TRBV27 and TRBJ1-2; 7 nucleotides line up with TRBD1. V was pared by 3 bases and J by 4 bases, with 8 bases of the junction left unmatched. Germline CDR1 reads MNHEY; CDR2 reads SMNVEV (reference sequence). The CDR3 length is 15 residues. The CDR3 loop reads CASSLGRTGVYGYTF. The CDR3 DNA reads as TGTGCCAGCAGTTTGGGTCGGACAGGAGTCTATGGCTACACCTTC.

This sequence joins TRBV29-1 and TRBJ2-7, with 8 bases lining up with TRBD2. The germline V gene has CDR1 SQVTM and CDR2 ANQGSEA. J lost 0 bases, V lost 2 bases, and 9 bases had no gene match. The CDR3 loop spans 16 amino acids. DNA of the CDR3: TGCAGCGTTGAAAGGGGAGGAGCGGGAGCCTCCTACGAGCAGTACTTC. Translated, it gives CSVERGGAGASYEQYF.

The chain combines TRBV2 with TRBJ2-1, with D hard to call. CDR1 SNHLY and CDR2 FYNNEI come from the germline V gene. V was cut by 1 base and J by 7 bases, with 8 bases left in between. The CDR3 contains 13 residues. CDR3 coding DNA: TGTGCCAGCAGTGAAGGACTTCTTAATGAGCAGTTCTTC. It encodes CASSEGLLNEQFF.

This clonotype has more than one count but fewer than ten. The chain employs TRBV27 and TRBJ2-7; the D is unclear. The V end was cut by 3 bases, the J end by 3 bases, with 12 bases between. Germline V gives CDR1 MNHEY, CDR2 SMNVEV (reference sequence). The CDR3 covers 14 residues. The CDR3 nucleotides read TGTGCCAGCAGTTTCACCCCAACCAACTACGAGCAGTACTTC. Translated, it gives CASSFTPTNYEQYF.

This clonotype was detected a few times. CDR3 protein: CAISEQGSRAKNIQYF. In DNA, the CDR3 is TGTGCCATCAGTGAACAGGGGTCGCGAGCCAAAAACATTCAGTACTTC. The chain couples TRBV10-3 to TRBJ2-4, with TRBD1 identical over 7 bases. With 3 bases clipped from V and 0 bases from J, the junction kept 5 bases outside the gene matches. The germline gives CDR1 ENHRY, CDR2 SYGVKD. The CDR3 sequence is 16 residues long.

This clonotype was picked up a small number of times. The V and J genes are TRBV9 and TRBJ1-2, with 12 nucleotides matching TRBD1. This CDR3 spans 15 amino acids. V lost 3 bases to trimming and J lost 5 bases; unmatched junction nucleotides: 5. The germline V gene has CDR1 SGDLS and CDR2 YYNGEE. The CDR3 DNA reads TGTGCCAGCAGCGGACCGGGACAGGGGGCGTATGGCTACACCTTC. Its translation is CASSGPGQGAYGYTF.

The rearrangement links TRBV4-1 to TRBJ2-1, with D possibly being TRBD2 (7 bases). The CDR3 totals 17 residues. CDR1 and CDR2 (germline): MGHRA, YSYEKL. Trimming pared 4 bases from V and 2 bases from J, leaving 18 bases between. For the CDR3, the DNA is TGCGCCAGCAGCCCAGAATCTGGGGGGGGCACCTACAATGAGCAGTTCTTC. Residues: CASSPESGGGTYNEQFF.

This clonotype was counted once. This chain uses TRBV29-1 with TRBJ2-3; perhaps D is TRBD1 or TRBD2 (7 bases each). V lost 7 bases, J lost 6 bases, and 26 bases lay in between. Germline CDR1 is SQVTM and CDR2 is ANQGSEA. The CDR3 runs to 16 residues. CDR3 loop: CSADGEGAGSDDTQYF. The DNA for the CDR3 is TGCAGCGCCGATGGGGAGGGGGCGGGATCCGACGATACGCAGTATTTT.

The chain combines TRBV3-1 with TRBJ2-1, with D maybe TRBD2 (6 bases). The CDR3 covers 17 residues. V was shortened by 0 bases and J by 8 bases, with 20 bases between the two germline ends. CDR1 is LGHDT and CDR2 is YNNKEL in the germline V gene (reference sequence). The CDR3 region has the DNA TGTGCCAGCAGCCAAGACCGACTAGACCACCGGCAGGATGAGCAGTTCTTC. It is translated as CASSQDRLDHRQDEQFF.